This T cell receptor beta chain was found in a study of CD8+ T cells in alopecia areata. Points from the study as a whole: Sharing of TCRs across patients appeared less clear than in mice, possibly for HLA-related reasons. Alopecia totalis/universalis scalp especially showed more expanded CD8+ clones than normal scalp.

Worth noting for this clone: Its antigen remains unidentified.

CD4+ cells belonging to four or five patients, who were in the biomarker study, were further sorted into CD25+CD127- cells. Looked up from germline, CDR1 is MNHEY and CDR2 is SVGAGI. V was pared by 5 bases and J by 4 bases, with 8 bases between. The CDR3 sequence is 12 residues long. Investigators isolated RNA and reverse transcribed it into cDNA to act as the sequencing template. The protocol was immunoSEQ multiplex PCR, while the TCRdb copy is restricted to in-frame clones and leaves out a portion. This sample has around 20,000 clones, with roughly 60% found just once. The V and J genes are TRBV6-5 and TRBJ2-5, with D possibly being TRBD1 or TRBD2 (6 bases each). Sequenced: CD4+ Tregs sorted from blood. The receptor was isolated from a human donor with alopecia areata. The CDR3, as DNA: TGTGCCAGCAGTAAGGGGGGAGAGACCCAGTACTTC. Its protein product is CASSKGGETQYF.